This TCR beta chain is from a study of T cells expressing NK-cell markers (dated by TCRdb to 2018 to 2021). Looking at the study overall: In sorted CD3+CD56+NKG2C+, CD3+CD56+NKG2C- and CD3+CD56-NKG2C+ T-cell subsets from eight donors, TCR beta-chain repertoires were profiled. Seven of the eight sequenced donors were HCMV-seropositive and one was HCMV-seronegative. The eight sequenced donors were randomly selected healthy volunteers, three men and five women. Libraries were sequenced as 2 x 150 bp reads on Illumina HiSeq 2000/2500, MiSeq or NextSeq.

A remark on this clonotype: The specificity of this receptor is unknown.

A commercial ELISA kit detecting HCMV-specific IgG in serum was used to determine HCMV serostatus. Peripheral blood mononuclear cells were isolated from blood by Ficoll density gradient centrifugation. Data came from an Illumina HiSeq 2000. 5'RACE template switching, by which a universal primer site and unique molecular identifiers were added, was used to make TCR beta cDNA libraries. cDNA synthesis was primed from the TCR beta constant segment, followed by two successive PCR amplification steps. On the authors' methods: MIGEC was used to demultiplex reads and group the reads by UMI, and MiTCR was used to assemble and quantify clonotypes. To remove erroneous sequences, TCR cDNA sequences were retained only when supported by two or more reads. The tcR package was used for downstream repertoire analysis, with clonotypes matched between fractions based on CDR3 nucleotide sequence plus V segment. VDJmatch was used to annotate antigen specificity against VDJdb, with one amino acid substitution allowed in CDR3. The reads went through TCRdb reprocessing, and each CDR3 protein sequence gets one entry with no DNA. For this entry, the V and J calls and clone size follow TCRdb and not the study's own pipeline. The sample's clone listing holds about 120,000 distinct CDR3 sequences. The ten biggest clones cover 15% to 20% of the sample.

The CDR3 contains 15 residues, cysteine and phenylalanine counted. The DNA is unrecorded. CDR1 and CDR2 were assigned from the germline V gene as SNHLY and FYNNEI. Study-wide findings and limitations: Those dominant clonotypes were again the most abundant among CD3+CD56-NKG2C+ cells in several donors, at roughly 25-65%. It remained unclear whether the expanded NKG2C-expressing T cell clones were specific for HCMV antigens. In six donors, the dominant CD3+CD56+NKG2C+ clonotypes were found to rank among the top 10 CD8+ clonotypes and to make up about 1.0-7.0% of CD8+ T cells.

The chain links TRBV2 with TRBJ2-1; TCRdb's D call, TRBD2, is unchecked because there is no DNA. Material: blood T cells: a sorted CD56 or NKG2C T cell subset, CD4+ or CD8+ T cells, or bulk PBMC T cells (not recorded which). The receptor was isolated from a woman aged 18 to 75 in good health. CDR3 region: CAGMGLAGTNNEQFF.